The rows below give T cell receptor beta chains drawn from one sample of a study of blood T cell repertoires in COVID-19. Profiled with immunoSEQ multiplex PCR; TCRdb holds only in-frame clones, not every one. The sample holds around 260,000 clones; around nine tenths are singletons and the top ten take roughly 1.1%. Sequenced: PBMCs or T cells enriched from blood (not recorded which). The receptors stem from a woman in her twenties or thirties who had recovered from COVID-19. Each CDR3 is given with its conserved first and last residue. A D gene is named only where the DNA matches it firmly. Rows give clone size only sometimes, using once, few, many, or a class for an expanded clone.

clone_size j_call v_call d_call cdr3_aa cdr3_nt
NA TRBJ2-7 TRBV6-2/TRBV6-3 TRBD2 CASSYSWPQTSGGSSYEQYF TGTGCCAGCAGTTACTCGTGGCCCCAAACTAGCGGAGGGAGCTCCTACGAGCAGTACTTC
NA TRBJ1-1 TRBV5-6 NA CASSLGAGNTEAFF TGTGCCAGCAGCTTGGGGGCGGGTAACACTGAAGCTTTCTTT
few TRBJ1-6 TRBV28 TRBD1 CASIPGQGYFRDNSPLHF TGTGCCAGCATTCCGGGACAGGGGTATTTTAGGGATAATTCACCCCTCCACTTT
NA TRBJ1-2 TRBV5-1 NA CASSLGTDYGYTF TGCGCCAGCAGCTTGGGGACTGACTATGGCTACACCTTC
NA TRBJ2-6 TRBV6-2/TRBV6-3 NA CASSSLSGANVLTF TGTGCCAGCAGCTCACTCTCTGGGGCCAACGTCCTGACTTTC
NA TRBJ1-2 TRBV7-9 NA CASSLALGNYGYTF TGTGCCAGCAGCTTAGCGCTAGGAAACTATGGCTACACCTTC
NA TRBJ1-6 TRBV5-5 NA CASSPEGRGSSYNSPLHF TGTGCCAGCAGCCCGGAGGGGCGGGGGAGCTCCTATAATTCACCCCTCCACTTT
NA TRBJ2-1 TRBV7-3 TRBD2 CASSSPGASGRMNNEQFF TGTGCCAGCAGCTCCCCGGGTGCTAGCGGGAGGATGAACAATGAGCAGTTCTTC
NA TRBJ2-1 TRBV19 NA CASSMRGNYNEQFF TGTGCCAGTAGTATGCGAGGGAACTACAATGAGCAGTTCTTC
NA TRBJ1-2 TRBV28 NA CASSVTGFVYGYTF TGTGCCAGCAGTGTAACAGGGTTCGTCTATGGCTACACCTTC
NA TRBJ2-7 TRBV28 TRBD1 CASSTGVFYEQYF TGTGCCAGCAGTACAGGGGTCTTTTACGAGCAGTACTTC
NA TRBJ2-3 TRBV10-3 TRBD2 CATNSGTSGRTSTDTQYF TGTGCCACCAACTCAGGGACTAGCGGGAGGACTAGCACAGATACGCAGTATTTT
NA TRBJ2-2 TRBV7-3 TRBD2 CASSLSSGNTGELFF TGTGCCAGCAGCTTATCTAGCGGCAACACCGGGGAGCTGTTTTTT
NA TRBJ2-1 TRBV7-9 NA CASSDPANEQFF TGTGCCAGCAGCGATCCCGCGAATGAGCAGTTCTTC
NA TRBJ1-6 TRBV25-1 TRBD1 CASSAGTGDSPLHF TGTGCCAGCAGTGCCGGGACAGGAGACTCACCCCTCCACTTT
NA TRBJ2-5 TRBV7-2 NA CASSLDGGRETQYF TGTGCCAGCAGCTTAGACGGGGGGCGAGAGACCCAGTACTTC
NA TRBJ2-1 TRBV4-1 TRBD2 CASSQDAGVSYNEQFF TGCGCCAGCAGCCAAGATGCGGGGGTCTCCTACAATGAGCAGTTCTTC
NA TRBJ2-7 TRBV27 NA CASSLSQFYEQYF TGTGCCAGCAGTTTATCTCAGTTCTACGAGCAGTACTTC
NA TRBJ2-7 TRBV10-3 NA CAISQQYEQYF TGTGCCATCAGCCAACAGTACGAGCAGTACTTC
NA TRBJ1-2 TRBV7-3 TRBD1 CASSQDPTGEEGYTF TGTGCCAGCAGCCAAGACCCGACAGGGGAAGAGGGCTACACCTTC
NA TRBJ1-3 TRBV18 NA CASSPRQGISGNTIYF TGTGCCAGCTCACCACGGCAGGGGATTTCTGGAAACACCATATATTTT
NA TRBJ1-1 TRBV18 NA CASLPRGNTEAFF TGTGCCAGCTTGCCCAGGGGGAACACTGAAGCTTTCTTT
NA TRBJ2-3 TRBV7-3 TRBD1 CASSSGQGTDTQYF TGTGCCAGCAGCTCGGGACAGGGGACAGATACGCAGTATTTT
NA TRBJ2-7 TRBV6-2/TRBV6-3 TRBD2 CASSYSTSAYEQYF TGTGCCAGCAGTTACTCGACTAGCGCCTACGAGCAGTACTTC
NA TRBJ2-1 TRBV28 TRBD2 CASSPHTSALPLTEQFF TGTGCCAGCAGTCCTCACACTAGCGCGCTACCCCTGACGGAGCAGTTCTTC
NA TRBJ2-5 TRBV30 TRBD1 CAWMPQGLETQYF TGTGCCTGGATGCCACAGGGGTTGGAGACCCAGTACTTC
NA TRBJ1-1 TRBV6-6 TRBD1 CASSAQGTNTEAFF TGTGCCAGCAGTGCACAGGGGACGAACACTGAAGCTTTCTTT
NA TRBJ2-2 TRBV15 NA CATSRDPRPAGVSRKTGELFF TGTGCCACCAGCAGAGACCCTAGGCCGGCAGGGGTATCGAGAAAGACCGGGGAGCTGTTTTTT
NA TRBJ2-3 TRBV9 NA CASSPWDTADTQYF TGTGCCAGCAGCCCGTGGGACACGGCAGATACGCAGTATTTT
NA TRBJ2-3 TRBV5-4 TRBD2 CASSWTSGSTDTQYF TGTGCCAGCAGCTGGACTAGCGGGAGCACAGATACGCAGTATTTT
NA TRBJ1-2 TRBV9 NA CASSVGAGYGYTF TGTGCCAGCAGCGTAGGGGCAGGCTATGGCTACACCTTC
NA TRBJ2-5 TRBV5-1 NA CASSGTGYLETQYF TGCGCCAGCAGCGGTACAGGGTATTTGGAGACCCAGTACTTC